These 21 T cell receptor beta chains share one sample of origin, sequenced in a study of early T cells in non-severe SARS-CoV-2 infection. TCRdb re-derived calls from the 5' RACE reads in MiXCR, one entry per CDR3 protein. Here the sample spans about 94,000 distinct CDR3 sequences, around 13% being singletons. The sequencing input was whole blood. Every receptor here comes from an adult who was a healthcare worker with PCR-confirmed SARS-CoV-2 infection or an uninfected control (not recorded which).

This clonotype has only a few counts. The chain combines TRBV20-1 with TRBJ2-7; the D is unclear. Trimming took 0 bases from V and 0 from J, leaving 6 bases between them. Germline-derived CDR1 and CDR2 are DFQATT and SNEGSKA (reference sequence). There are 13 residues in the CDR3. The CDR3 DNA sequence: TGCAGTGCTAGAGATAGGTACTCCTACGAGCAGTACTTC. Its translation: CSARDRYSYEQYF.

The chain joins TRBV19 to TRBJ2-2, with D maybe TRBD1 (6 bases). Trimming shortened V by 5 bases and J by 0 bases, and 25 bases separated the two germline ends. Germline lookup yields CDR1 LNHDA and CDR2 SQIVND (reference sequence). CDR3 length: 20 residues. As DNA, the CDR3 is TGTGCCAGTAGTGCGTACAGGGCCGTCGCCCCAATTCCGAACACCGGGGAGCTGTTTTTT. Protein: CASSAYRAVAPIPNTGELFF.

This clonotype was recorded many times. This chain uses TRBV11-2 with TRBJ1-4, with D maybe TRBD1 (5 bases). Looked up from germline, CDR1 is SGHAT and CDR2 is FQNNGV. The CDR3 spans 15 residues. V lost 2 bases and J 8 bases, leaving 15 bases between the germline ends. The CDR3: CASSLLGRFGEKLFF. The CDR3 bases are TGTGCCAGCAGCTTACTGGGACGGTTCGGGGAAAAACTGTTTTTT.

The sample holds a few counts of this clonotype. Written as DNA, the CDR3 is TGTGCCAGCAGCTTGCCGTACGAGCAGTTCTTC. Translating it yields CASSLPYEQFF. The chain couples TRBV11-2 to TRBJ2-1; D remains unclear. With 3 bases removed from V and 10 bases from J, the gap between germline ends came to 7 bases. The germline CDR1 and CDR2 sequences are SGHAT and FQNNGV. This CDR3 spans 11 amino acids.

This clonotype has a count of ten or more. The chain recombines TRBV7-9 with TRBJ2-3, with 12 nucleotides matching TRBD2. CDR1 and CDR2 (germline): SEHNR, FQNEAQ (reference sequence). This CDR3 is built from 19 residues. With V trimmed by 4 bases and J by 0 bases, 11 bases remained unmatched. The DNA for the CDR3 is TGTGCCAGCAGCTACGTTCTGACTAGCGGGAGAACTAGCACAGATACGCAGTATTTT. Translation gives CASSYVLTSGRTSTDTQYF. Together with reference TRBV7-9 and TRBJ2-3, the CDR3 gives the full variable domain: DTGVSQNPRHKITKRGQNVTFRCDPISEHNRLYWYRQTLGQGPEFLTYFQNEAQLEKSRLLSDRFSAERPKGSFSTLEIQRTEQGDSAMYLCASSYVLTSGRTSTDTQYFGPGTRLTVL.

This clonotype showed up just a few times. This sequence joins TRBV28 and TRBJ2-7; the D gene could be TRBD1 or TRBD2 (5 bases each). From germline, CDR1 is MDHEN and CDR2 SYDVKM. The V gene lost 5 bases and the J gene lost 7 bases, with 12 bases spanning the gap. The CDR3 contains 12 residues. This chain's CDR3 is CASSPHWGEQYF. In nucleotides, the CDR3 is TGTGCCAGCAGTCCTCACTGGGGGGAGCAGTACTTC.

The rearrangement uses TRBV7-9 and TRBJ2-7; D is possibly TRBD2 (6 bases). Trimming left V 5 bases short and J 1 base short, with 15 bases between. This CDR3 has 15 residues. The germline V gene encodes CDR1 SEHNR and CDR2 FQNEAQ (reference sequence). The CDR3 reads CASSRSGLPSYEQYF. The DNA of the CDR3 is TGTGCCAGCAGCCGATCGGGACTGCCGTCCTACGAGCAGTACTTC.

This clonotype was observed a few times. The chain links TRBV20-1 to TRBJ1-4, with D maybe TRBD1 (5 bases). V lost 5 bases, J lost 4 bases, and 14 bases lay in between. Germline values: CDR1 DFQATT, CDR2 SNEGSKA (reference sequence). This CDR3 has 14 amino acids. The CDR3 nucleotides are TGCAGTGCTTTCCGGGGGAGGTTTAATGAAAAACTGTTTTTT. Translating gives CSAFRGRFNEKLFF.

This clonotype was recorded many times. The V and J genes are TRBV29-1 and TRBJ1-3, with TRBD1 matching 7 bases. Trimming at V came to 5 bases and at J to 9 bases, leaving 10 bases not matched to a gene. Per germline, CDR1 SQVTM and CDR2 ANQGSEA. The CDR3 has 13 amino acids. The CDR3 loop reads CSVSDRDGVTIYF. The CDR3 DNA is TGCAGCGTTTCTGACAGGGACGGGGTCACCATATATTTT.

V usage is TRBV10-2 and J usage is TRBJ2-7, with a possible D match to TRBD1 (5 bases). Germline CDR1 and CDR2: WSHSY and SAAADI. The CDR3 sequence is 15 residues long. V dropped 4 bases and J dropped 3 bases, with 16 bases sitting between them. This CDR3 is CASSGSRANYYEQYF. The DNA of the CDR3 is TGCGCCAGCAGTGGGAGCAGGGCAAACTACTACGAGCAGTACTTC.

This clonotype has more than one count but fewer than ten. V gene TRBV11-2 combines with J gene TRBJ2-7; D is possibly TRBD2 (6 bases). Germline CDR1 is SGHAT and CDR2 is FQNNGV. Trimming took off 1 base at V and 2 bases at J, with 9 bases between the two ends. The CDR3 consists of 14 residues. The CDR3 bases are TGTGCCAGCAGCTTAGGCGGGAACACCTACGAGCAGTACTTC. It translates to CASSLGGNTYEQYF.

The chain combines TRBV7-3 with TRBJ2-1; D ambiguous. Trimming took 2 bases from V and 5 from J, leaving 7 bases between them. CDR1 and CDR2 from the germline V gene are SGHTA and FQGTGA. CDR3 length: 13 residues. The CDR3 DNA reads TGTGCCAGCAGCTTATCGAGCGACAATGAGCAGTTCTTC. Translation gives CASSLSSDNEQFF.

The chain joins TRBV29-1 to TRBJ1-1; 9 bases are a match to TRBD1. The V segment lost 5 bases and the J segment 10 bases; nucleotides outside the gene matches: 11. Germline CDR1 SQVTM, CDR2 ANQGSEA. This CDR3 has 13 amino acids. CDR3: CSVKSQQGAGAFF. In nucleotides, the CDR3 is TGCAGCGTTAAATCTCAACAGGGGGCCGGAGCTTTCTTT.

There are many counts of this clonotype. V and J are TRBV6-2 or TRBV6-3 and TRBJ2-2; TRBD2 aligns across 8 bases. The V segment lost 6 bases and the J segment 4 bases; nucleotides outside the gene matches: 4. Germline CDR1 reads MNHEY; CDR2 reads SVGEGT. The CDR3 covers 14 residues. The CDR3 spells CASSRSGGTGELFF. The CDR3, as DNA: TGTGCCAGCAGCCGGAGCGGGGGCACCGGGGAGCTGTTTTTT.

CDR3 amino acids: CASSYTGVSYEQYF. In DNA form, the CDR3 reads TGTGCCAGCAGTTATACAGGGGTATCCTACGAGCAGTACTTC. This sequence joins TRBV6-2 or TRBV6-3 and TRBJ2-7, with 7 positions matching TRBD1. Per germline, CDR1 MNHEY and CDR2 SVGEGT. With 3 bases clipped from V and 1 base from J, the junction kept 3 bases outside the gene matches. The CDR3 has 14 amino acids.

The chain has TRBV4-2 and TRBJ2-6, with D hard to call. V was trimmed by 0 bases and J by 1 base, leaving 1 base between them. Germline CDR1 is LGHNA and CDR2 is YNFKEQ. CDR3 length: 14 residues. CDR3 residues: CASSQDSGANVLTF. The CDR3 coding sequence is TGTGCCAGCAGCCAAGATTCTGGGGCCAACGTCCTGACTTTC.

This clonotype was picked up many times. The chain couples TRBV24-1 to TRBJ2-1, with 7 bases matching TRBD1. The length of the CDR3 is 14 residues. V shed 4 bases and J 7 bases; nucleotides not matched to a gene: 6. Per germline, CDR1 KGHDR and CDR2 SFDVKD. The CDR3 reads CATSESLQGNEQFF. As DNA, the CDR3 is TGTGCCACCAGTGAGTCTTTACAGGGGAATGAGCAGTTCTTC.

The table lists this clonotype with a few counts. The chain employs TRBV5-4 and TRBJ2-3; a weak D match, TRBD2 (6 bases). The V end lost 4 bases, the J end lost 0 bases, and 15 bases lay between the germline ends. From germline, CDR1 is SGHNT and CDR2 YYREEE (reference sequence). The length of the CDR3 is 16 residues. The CDR3 DNA is TGTGCCAGCAGCCCCAAAGGAGGGAGTAGCACAGATACGCAGTATTTT. Its protein is CASSPKGGSSTDTQYF.

This clonotype was detected only a few times. CDR3: CASTVKGMNTEAFF. In nucleotides, the CDR3 is TGTGCCAGCACCGTTAAGGGGATGAACACTGAAGCTTTCTTT. The chain employs TRBV28 and TRBJ1-1, with a possible D match to TRBD1 (5 bases). The CDR3 is 14 amino acids. Germline loops: CDR1 MDHEN, CDR2 SYDVKM. Deletions cut 7 bases from V and 0 bases from J, with 12 bases between.

A note on this clonotype: One end of the junction is discordant with germline, which a read error may explain. The chain links TRBV6-1 to TRBJ1-2, with 10 bases aligning to TRBD1. Germline V gene data show CDR1 as MNHNS and CDR2 as SASEGT. The CDR3 sequence is 13 residues long. The CDR3: CASTDGTGADPPF. CDR3 DNA: TGTGCCAGCACCGATGGGACAGGGGCCGACCCACCCTTC.

This clonotype occurred a few times. The CDR3 DNA follows: TGTGCCAGCAGTGAAGTTCGCGCGGGGGTGTACGAGCAGTACTTC. This translates into CASSEVRAGVYEQYF. The chain recombines TRBV2 with TRBJ2-7, with TRBD2 matching 7 bases. Germline values: CDR1 SNHLY, CDR2 FYNNEI. The ends lost 1 base at V and 4 bases at J; junction bases unmatched: 7. This CDR3 has 15 amino acids.